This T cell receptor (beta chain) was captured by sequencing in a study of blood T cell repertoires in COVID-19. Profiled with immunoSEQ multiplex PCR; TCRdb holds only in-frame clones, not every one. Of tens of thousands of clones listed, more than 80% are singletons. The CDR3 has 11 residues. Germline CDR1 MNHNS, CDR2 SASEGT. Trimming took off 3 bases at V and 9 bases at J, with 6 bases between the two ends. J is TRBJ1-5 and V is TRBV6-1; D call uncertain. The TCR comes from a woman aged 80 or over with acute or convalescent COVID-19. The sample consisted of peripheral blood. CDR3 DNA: TGTGCCAGCAGTGAGGGGAGGCCCCAGCATTTT. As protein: CASSEGRPQHF.